The 26 T cell receptor beta chains reported below all come from one sample, sequenced in a study of CD8+ T cells in alopecia areata. Sequencing templates came from extracted RNA that was reverse transcribed into cDNA. TCRdb's table, derived via immunoSEQ multiplex PCR, lists solely in-frame clones and lacks some. Altogether 9,000 or so clones are present, 67% being singletons, with the ten largest covering around 15%. Alopecia areata patients gave lesional scalp punch biopsies and peripheral blood samples. The sequenced sample was skin. The source of these receptors is a human donor with alopecia areata.

About this clone itself: An end of the junction does not agree with germline; a read error may underlie this. The chain carries TRBV6-5 and TRBJ2-2, with TRBD1 matching 8 bases. CDR1 and CDR2 from the germline V gene are MNHEY and SVGAGI. This CDR3 is built from 15 residues. This CDR3 is CPSTAGQDNTGELFF. CDR3 bases: TGTCCCAGCACCGCGGGACAGGACAACACCGGGGAGCTGTTTTTT.

The genes are TRBV7-9 and TRBJ2-2; 8 nucleotides align to TRBD1. J gave up 5 bases and V 1 base, and 3 bases lay outside the gene matches. The CDR3 has 15 residues. Germline values: CDR1 SEHNR, CDR2 FQNEAQ (reference sequence). This CDR3 reads CASSLVTGETGELFF. In DNA, the CDR3 is TGTGCCAGCAGCTTAGTGACAGGGGAGACCGGGGAGCTGTTTTTT. The full variable domain, in which reference TRBV7-9 and TRBJ2-2 provide the parts outside the CDR3, is DTGVSQNPRHKITKRGQNVTFRCDPISEHNRLYWYRQTLGQGPEFLTYFQNEAQLEKSRLLSDRFSAERPKGSFSTLEIQRTEQGDSAMYLCASSLVTGETGELFFGEGSRLTVL.

This sequence joins TRBV7-2 and TRBJ1-1; TRBD1 might be the D (5 bases). Germline CDR1 SGHTA, CDR2 FQGNSA. CDR3 length: 13 amino acids. Trimming pared 5 bases from V and 5 bases from J, leaving 12 bases between. In nucleotides, the CDR3 is TGTGCCAGCAGCGTACAGGTATATACTGAAGCTTTCTTT. Protein sequence: CASSVQVYTEAFF. The complete variable domain, with remaining parts taken from reference TRBV7-2 and TRBJ1-1, reads GAGVSQSPSNKVTEKGKDVELRCDPISGHTALYWYRQSLGQGLEFLIYFQGNSAPDKSGLPSDRFSAERTGGSVSTLTIQRTQQEDSAVYLCASSVQVYTEAFFGQGTRLTVV.

V usage is TRBV19 and J usage is TRBJ1-2, with D hard to call. Germline V gene data show CDR1 as LNHDA and CDR2 as SQIVND (reference sequence). The V end lost 7 bases, the J end lost 8 bases, and 14 bases lay between the germline ends. The CDR3 extends over 12 amino acids. The CDR3 spells CASNDPPAGYTF. The CDR3 nucleotides are TGTGCCAGTAATGACCCCCCTGCGGGCTACACCTTC.

CDR3 amino acids: CASSFLAGGLEQFF. CDR3 nucleotide sequence: TGTGCCAGCAGCTTCTTAGCGGGAGGCCTTGAGCAGTTCTTC. V is TRBV5-4 and J is TRBJ2-1, with 10 positions matching TRBD2. V was clipped by 2 bases and J by 9 bases; unmatched bases: 5. The CDR3 totals 14 residues. Germline CDR1 reads SGHNT; CDR2 reads YYREEE (reference sequence). The complete variable domain, with remaining parts taken from reference TRBV5-4 and TRBJ2-1, reads ETGVTQSPTHLIKTRGQQVTLRCSSQSGHNTVSWYQQALGQGPQFIFQYYREEENGRGNFPPRFSGLQFPNYSSELNVNALELDDSALYLCASSFLAGGLEQFFGPGTRLTVL.

The sample holds a few counts of this clone. The gene calls are TRBV6-5 and TRBJ2-7; 11 positions match TRBD1. The V gene's germline CDR1 is MNHEY and CDR2 SVGAGI. The CDR3 loop spans 15 amino acids. The trim removed 7 bases at V and 4 bases at J, leaving 9 bases unmatched. As DNA, the CDR3 is TGTGCCAGCACAAAAGGACAGGGGGCGTCTTACGAGCAGTACTTC. It specifies CASTKGQGASYEQYF.

This clone was counted a few times. The chain couples TRBV6-5 to TRBJ2-2; TRBD2 might be the D (5 bases). CDR1 and CDR2 from the germline V gene are MNHEY and SVGAGI. Trimming cost V 4 bases and J 7 bases, with 13 bases left between them. There are 14 residues in the CDR3. The CDR3 loop reads CASSFNGKGGELFF. CDR3 nucleotides: TGTGCCAGCAGTTTCAACGGGAAGGGCGGGGAGCTGTTTTTT.

The chain uses TRBV27 and TRBJ2-7; the match to TRBD1 covers 7 bases. Germline loops: CDR1 MNHEY, CDR2 SMNVEV (reference sequence). The CDR3 runs 13 residues. J gave up 6 bases and V 3 bases, and 5 bases lay outside the gene matches. CDR3 nucleotides: TGTGCCAGCAGTTTTACAGGGGTTGCCGAGCAGTACTTC. Encoded protein: CASSFTGVAEQYF.

This clone has only one observation. The chain links TRBV29-1 to TRBJ2-3; tentatively, D is TRBD1 (6 bases). The CDR3 is 13 amino acids. Germline assignment: CDR1 SQVTM and CDR2 ANQGSEA. Trimming took 6 bases from V and 2 from J, leaving 12 bases between them. CDR3 residues: CSVPDRVTDTQYF. The CDR3 bases are TGCAGCGTCCCGGACAGAGTCACAGATACGCAGTATTTT.

This clone was observed once. CDR3 coding DNA: TGTGCCAGCAGTAATGGGGGGCGCAGTCAGCCCCAGCATTTT. This translates into CASSNGGRSQPQHF. The gene calls are TRBV27 and TRBJ1-5; D possibly corresponds to TRBD1 (6 bases). The CDR3 contains 14 residues. Germline lookup yields CDR1 MNHEY and CDR2 SMNVEV (reference sequence). V was clipped by 5 bases and J by 6 bases, with 14 bases between them.

The chain joins TRBV29-1 to TRBJ2-1; D possibly matches TRBD1 or TRBD2 (5 bases each). V was pared by 4 bases and J by 10 bases, with 20 bases between. Per germline, CDR1 SQVTM and CDR2 ANQGSEA. The length of the CDR3 is 14 residues. CDR3 DNA: TGCAGCGTTGTGGGGGAAACCCAGGTTCGAGAGCAGTTCTTC. Translation: CSVVGETQVREQFF.

The gene calls are TRBV5-4 and TRBJ2-1; 8 nucleotides agree with TRBD2. Per germline, CDR1 SGHNT and CDR2 YYREEE (reference sequence). The CDR3 has 15 amino acids. Unmatched junction bases numbered 4, after V lost 5 bases and J lost 0 bases. The CDR3 coding sequence is TGTGCCAGCAGTGCGGGGGGACGCTCCTACAATGAGCAGTTCTTC. Translating it yields CASSAGGRSYNEQFF.

The V gene is TRBV6-5, the J gene TRBJ2-7, with unresolved D. Trimming stripped 4 bases from V and 2 bases from J, with 9 bases between. Germline CDR1 is MNHEY and CDR2 is SVGAGI. The CDR3 length is 13 residues. As DNA, the CDR3 is TGTGCCAGCAGTTTTATCCCACCCTACGAGCAGTACTTC. As protein: CASSFIPPYEQYF.

The chain links TRBV19 to TRBJ2-1; 9 bases map to TRBD2. The CDR3 sequence is 16 residues long. CDR1 is LNHDA and CDR2 is SQIVND in the germline V gene (reference sequence). V trimming: 2 bases; J trimming: 3 bases; junction bases outside the gene matches: 5. Here the CDR3 DNA reads TGTGCCAGTAGTATAAGGGCGGGGGGGATCTACAATGAGCAGTTCTTC. Translated, it gives CASSIRAGGIYNEQFF.

The chain uses TRBV9 and TRBJ1-6; D is ambiguous. Trimming stripped 3 bases from V and 10 bases from J, with 14 bases between. Germline V CDR1 and CDR2: SGDLS, YYNGEE. There are 14 residues in the CDR3. CDR3 amino acids: CASSDPSTNSPLHF. Here the CDR3 DNA reads TGTGCCAGCAGCGATCCATCAACGAACTCACCCCTCCACTTT. The variable domain in full, completed from reference TRBV9 and TRBJ1-6, reads DSGVTQTPKHLITATGQRVTLRCSPRSGDLSVYWYQQSLDQGLQFLIQYYNGEERAKGNILERFSAQQFPDLHSELNLSSLELGDSALYFCASSDPSTNSPLHFGNGTRLTVT.

V gene TRBV28 combines with J gene TRBJ2-6; D is possibly TRBD1 (5 bases). The CDR3 consists of 16 residues. V was trimmed by 5 bases and J by 4 bases, leaving 15 bases between them. Per the germline V gene, CDR1 is MDHEN and CDR2 is SYDVKM. The CDR3 DNA reads as TGTGCCAGCAGTCTCAACAGGCTCCCCGGGGCCAACGTCCTGACTTTC. It yields the protein CASSLNRLPGANVLTF.

This rearrangement joins TRBV19 to TRBJ2-3, with D possibly called TRBD1 or TRBD2 (5 bases each). Trimming left V 7 bases short and J 5 bases short, with 16 bases between. Germline CDR1 LNHDA, CDR2 SQIVND (reference sequence). This CDR3 is built from 14 residues. CDR3 loop: CASTGGGLIDTQYF. CDR3 nucleotide sequence: TGTGCCAGTACGGGTGGGGGATTGATAGATACGCAGTATTTT.

This clone occurred a few times. The chain recombines TRBV28 with TRBJ2-3; the match to TRBD1 covers 9 bases. The J segment lost 3 bases and the V segment lost 8 bases, leaving 6 bases of the junction unmatched. Germline V gives CDR1 MDHEN, CDR2 SYDVKM. The CDR3 totals 14 residues. CDR3 in DNA: TGTGCCAGCGCTCCAGGACAGGGGACAGATACGCAGTATTTT. It yields the protein CASAPGQGTDTQYF.

The chain joins TRBV30 to TRBJ2-5; TRBD2 aligns across 10 bases. The CDR3 extends over 15 amino acids. Germline V lookup: CDR1 GTSNPN, CDR2 SVGIG (reference sequence). After removal of 2 bases from V and 5 bases from J, the junction contained 8 bases not matched to a gene. In DNA, the CDR3 is TGTGCCTGGAGTAAAGGGCTAGCGGGAGCGGAGACCCAGTACTTC. This codes for CAWSKGLAGAETQYF.

This clone was observed a single time. This CDR3 is CASSPPPSNIQYF. Here the CDR3 DNA reads TGTGCCAGCTCACCACCTCCAAGTAACATTCAGTACTTC. The V gene is TRBV18, the J gene TRBJ2-4; D is undetermined. The V gene's germline CDR1 is KGHSH and CDR2 LQKENI. V lost 0 bases and J lost 7, with 7 bases in between. There are 13 residues in the CDR3. The whole variable domain, filled in from reference TRBV18 and TRBJ2-4, reads NAGVMQNPRHLVRRRGQEARLRCSPMKGHSHVYWYRQLPEEGLKFMVYLQKENIIDESGMPKERFSAEFPKEGPSILRIQQVVRGDSAAYFCASSPPPSNIQYFGAGTRLSVL.

This clone was observed a handful of times. The chain combines TRBV11-1 with TRBJ2-7, with TRBD2 matching 11 bases. CDR1 and CDR2 from the germline V gene are SGHAT and FQDESV (reference sequence). This CDR3 comprises 14 residues. V was pared by 4 bases and J by 7 bases, with 6 bases of the junction left unmatched. The chain's CDR3 is CASSSLAGGREQYF. Here the CDR3 DNA reads TGTGCCAGCAGCTCCCTAGCGGGGGGCCGGGAGCAGTACTTC. The whole variable domain, remainder taken from reference TRBV11-1 and TRBJ2-7, is EAEVAQSPRYKITEKSQAVAFWCDPISGHATLYWYRQILGQGPELLVQFQDESVVDDSQLPKDRFSAERLKGVDSTLKIQPAELGDSAMYLCASSSLAGGREQYFGPGTRLTVT.

The chain links TRBV29-1 to TRBJ2-3, with a possible D match to TRBD2 (6 bases). CDR1 is SQVTM and CDR2 is ANQGSEA in the germline V gene. This CDR3 is built from 14 residues. Trimming cost V 7 bases and J 1 base, with 15 bases left between them. Here the CDR3 reads CSGRRGIGTDTQYF. DNA of the CDR3: TGCAGCGGTCGGAGGGGAATAGGCACAGATACGCAGTATTTT.

The chain recombines TRBV23-1 with TRBJ2-7, with D tentatively TRBD1 (6 bases). TRBV23-1 is labeled an ORF, and its function is uncertain. The CDR3 totals 13 residues. Trimming shortened V by 5 bases and J by 5 bases, and 13 bases separated the two germline ends. The CDR3 protein is CASSMDRTNEQYF. CDR3 nucleotides: TGCGCCAGCAGTATGGACAGAACAAACGAGCAGTACTTC.

The chain has TRBV4-2 and TRBJ2-4; 11 bases line up with TRBD2. V dropped 1 base and J dropped 0; count of bases not matched to a gene: 11. Germline V gene sequence: CDR1 LGHNA, CDR2 YNFKEQ. The CDR3 totals 20 residues. The CDR3 DNA reads TGTGCCAGCAGCCAAGCGGTGACTAGCGGGGCCCCACTAGCCAAAAACATTCAGTACTTC. Residues: CASSQAVTSGAPLAKNIQYF.

This clone was seen a handful of times. The chain joins TRBV28 to TRBJ2-3; TRBD2 might be the D (6 bases). CDR1 is MDHEN, CDR2 SYDVKM, per germline. V was trimmed by 6 bases and J by 2 bases, leaving 15 bases between them. This CDR3 has 15 residues. The CDR3 protein is CASRVRAGPTDTQYF. In DNA, the CDR3 is TGTGCCAGCAGAGTCCGAGCGGGTCCCACAGATACGCAGTATTTT.

The rearrangement joins TRBV9 to TRBJ2-1; no reliable D call. Between the trimmed V and J ends, which lost 0 bases and 8 bases, there was a span of 18 bases. CDR3 size: 16 residues. CDR1 SGDLS and CDR2 YYNGEE come from the germline V gene. The CDR3 region has the DNA TGTGCCAGCAGCGTAGAGAGCCGGAGAATTCTGGATGAGCAGTTCTTC. Translation: CASSVESRRILDEQFF.